This T cell receptor beta chain was recovered during a study of T cells in Graves' hyperthyroidism and ophthalmopathy. Study background: Peripheral blood specimens were obtained at initial diagnosis, prior to any treatment. The study's findings and limits: Blood shared most expanded thyroid clonotypes above 0.001. Ophthalmopathy and stable hyperthyroidism were told apart by a 13 V-J model.

Amplified regions were TCR beta CDR3 sequences from RNA transcripts. In the first-round RT-PCR of the TCR CDR3, the HTBI primer set was used. TCRdb recomputed calls from the multiplex PCR reads with MiXCR, one row per CDR3 protein. The sample holds under 650,000 distinct CDR3 sequences, roughly 17% seen once. This clonotype was seen at least ten times. What it binds is unknown. The CDR3 length is 14 residues. Trimming took off 6 bases at V and 4 bases at J, with 15 bases between the two ends. Sequences were obtained from blood. The V call is TRBV12-3 or TRBV12-4, the J call TRBJ1-1, with TRBD1 as a possible D gene (6 bases). This TCR derives from a woman in her 30s with Graves' hyperthyroidism. In DNA, the CDR3 is TGTGCCAGCAGAGGGGTTACAGGGCCCACTGAAGCTTTCTTT. This gives the protein CASRGVTGPTEAFF.